The source of this TCR beta chain is a study of T cell responses to AZD1222 COVID-19 vaccine (dated by TCRdb to the early 2020s). For the wider study: AZD1222 recipients given second doses at about 4 weeks or at about 12 weeks were pooled, since spike-specific TCR depth and breadth were not found to differ between the two schedules. TCR sequencing was performed for roughly 240 trial participants, of whom some 200 were given two doses of AZD1222 and 26 were given two doses of MenACWY control vaccine. Enrollment into the trials was organized by age into subgroups of 18-55, 56-69 and 70-plus years, and those subgroups contained roughly 140, 27 and 60 TCR-sequenced participants, respectively.

Points on this clone: This receptor's antigen is unknown. No base qualities exist here, and no much larger clone lies one base off it.

The CDR3 regions of human TCRbeta chains were subjected to immunosequencing. In the original analysis: TCRs in the repertoires were compared against a reference library of SARS-CoV-2-specific TCRs that had been generated with the MIRA antigen-specificity platform. Breadth meant the fraction of unique TCRs that were SARS-CoV-2-associated, whereas depth meant the fraction of total T cells that were SARS-CoV-2-associated. Using the MIRA data, every spike-specific TCR was mapped to the spike region that the TCR reacted to and assigned to either a CD4 or a CD8 class. Log10-transformed breadth and depth values were compared by one-way ANOVA with Sidak's multiple comparisons tests. Not all clones reach the TCRdb copy of this immuneACCESS table, which keeps in-frame sequences only. Checked studies attribute under half of the gap to unresolved V genes and leave the rest unexplained. The DNA was the basis for D and trimming; V, J and clone size are from that table. Present in this sample are around 120,000 clones, around 94% of which were seen just once. Under 2.5% of the sample comes from the top ten.

Taken with the paper, the label for time point translates to: baseline before first vaccination. Vaccinee samples were obtained from the UK trials COV001 and COV002, which included a single-blind randomized controlled phase 2/3 trial of AZD1222 (ChAdOx1 nCoV-19) in healthy adults. For TCRbeta chain sequencing, PBMC samples were collected from trial participants at day 0 and at day 28 after the second dose. CDR1 is given as MNHEY and CDR2 as SVGEGT, both from the germline V gene. The CDR3 has 15 amino acids, counting the end cysteine and phenylalanine. Of all the DNA, just the CDR3 is kept, 45 bases in frame from base 1. V is pruned by 6 bases and J by 2 bases, leaving 6 bases of the junction without a gene match. What the research found in general, with its limitations: Conclusions about previously exposed vaccinees are limited, since just five to seven AZD1222 recipients were seropositive for SARS-CoV-2 at baseline. After two AZD1222 doses, spike-specific TCR breadth and depth were significantly higher than at day 0 and than in MenACWY recipients. In the small 56-69-year group, the increase in depth fell short of significance, most likely because of low power. The whole spike protein was spanned by vaccine-associated CD4 TCRs, and dominant responses were seen in regions 160-218 and 743-854. Participants were mostly white British, with more females than males. The authors suggested clonal diversity may have been underestimated. Reportedly, close to half of the unique spike-specific TCRs recognized epitopes lying outside the regions that are mutated in the B.1.351 and B.1.1.7 variants. Because no day 14 peak-response samples were available, repertoires were characterized only after the peak T cell response.

The receptor chain draws on TRBV6-2 or TRBV6-3 and TRBJ2-1, with 8 junctional bases fitting TRBD2. The TCR sequence derives from an adult in good health. The sample was peripheral blood, taken on day 0 of AZD1222 vaccination. The CDR3 loop reads CASSEAGVAYNEQFF. DNA sequence: TGTGCCAGCAGCGAAGCGGGAGTCGCCTACAATGAGCAGTTCTTC.